This T cell receptor beta chain was captured by sequencing in a study of sequential checkpoint blockade in melanoma. At the level of the study: Maintenance nivolumab came after either treatment sequence.

Germline V gene data show CDR1 as SGHNT and CDR2 as YENEEA. The length of the CDR3 is 17 residues. J was trimmed by 0 bases and V by 1 base; bases with no gene match: 2. This table comes from immunoSEQ multiplex PCR, and its TCRdb copy is limited to in-frame clones, with some not included. The profile covers more than 15,000 clones, with roughly three quarters appearing a single time and roughly an eighth taken by the ten largest. This clone appeared once. The treatment here: randomized to nivolumab then ipilimumab (arm A) or the reverse (arm B). This material consisted of CD8+ T cells sorted from blood (inferred from file names), taken from a patient given nivolumab and ipilimumab in sequence. The clonotype originates from a human donor with melanoma. The V call is TRBV11-3, the J call TRBJ2-4; 11 bases line up with TRBD2. For the CDR3, the DNA is TGTGCCAGCAGCTTAGCGGGACTAGCGGTAGCCAAAAACATTCAGTACTTC. Amino acids: CASSLAGLAVAKNIQYF. Drawing the rest from reference TRBV11-3 and TRBJ2-4, the complete variable domain is EAGVVQSPRYKIIEKKQPVAFWCNPISGHNTLYWYLQNLGQGPELLIRYENEEAVDDSQLPKDRFSAERLKGVDSTLKIQPAELGDSAVYLCASSLAGLAVAKNIQYFGAGTRLSVL.